The 7 T cell receptor beta chains below were found in one sample sequenced in a study of T cell repertoires in cytomegalovirus infection. Each CDR3 protein gets one entry after TCRdb re-called the reads with MiXCR. The table lists hundreds of thousands of distinct CDR3 sequences, approximately 46% of them singletons. Antigen specificity for these receptors is unknown. The material sequenced was cultured PBMCs, taken from culture after CMV antigen stimulation. The receptors were gathered from a human donor in good health (CMV status not recorded). Some clones in this sample may be carry-over from other donors' samples.

This clonotype was observed a few times. V usage is TRBV7-2 and J usage is TRBJ2-2; D gene unclear. Germline V gene lookup returns CDR1 SGHTA and CDR2 FQGNSA. V was shortened by 4 bases and J by 7 bases, with 10 bases between the two germline ends. The CDR3 sequence is 13 residues long. Here the CDR3 DNA reads TGTGCCAGCAGCTCCTTTTATGGCGGGGAGCTGTTTTTT. Its protein is CASSSFYGGELFF.

The chain employs TRBV20-1 and TRBJ2-3, with D perhaps TRBD1 (7 bases). Looked up from germline, CDR1 is DFQATT and CDR2 is SNEGSKA (reference sequence). This CDR3 region has 15 residues. The V gene lost 0 bases and the J gene lost 6 bases, with 16 bases spanning the gap. CDR3 sequence: CSAREGRGAADTQYF. The CDR3 DNA sequence: TGCAGTGCTAGAGAAGGCAGGGGGGCCGCGGATACGCAGTATTTT.

Only a few counts were recorded for this clonotype. V usage is TRBV9 and J usage is TRBJ2-7; 8 nucleotides align to TRBD2. The length of the CDR3 is 15 residues. CDR1 and CDR2 (germline): SGDLS, YYNGEE. Trimming removed 3 bases from V and 3 bases from J; junction bases left unmatched: 8. The CDR3 loop reads CASSGGTSINYEQYF. The CDR3 DNA sequence: TGTGCCAGCAGCGGCGGGACTAGTATAAACTACGAGCAGTACTTC.

This clonotype was observed at least ten times. This rearrangement joins TRBV7-2 to TRBJ2-1, with D hard to call. The CDR3 totals 14 residues. Germline V gene sequence: CDR1 SGHTA, CDR2 FQGNSA. Trimming left V 2 bases short and J 5 bases short, with 10 bases between. The CDR3 DNA reads as TGTGCCAGCAGCTTATCCCCTGCCGACAATGAGCAGTTCTTC. Encoded protein: CASSLSPADNEQFF.

This clonotype came up a few times. The chain couples TRBV4-2 to TRBJ1-1; D possibly corresponds to TRBD1 (5 bases). V gave up 1 base and J gave up 10 bases, with 10 bases separating them. In germline, CDR1 is LGHNA, CDR2 YNFKEQ. The CDR3 spans 12 residues. The CDR3 DNA reads TGTGCCAGCAGCCAAGGTGAGGGGTTAGCTTTCTTT. As protein: CASSQGEGLAFF.

This clonotype was observed a handful of times. The chain is built from TRBV11-3 and TRBJ2-7, with D perhaps TRBD1 (5 bases). This CDR3 is built from 14 residues. The germline V gene encodes CDR1 SGHNT and CDR2 YENEEA. The V end was cut by 3 bases, the J end by 6 bases, with 15 bases between. In DNA, the CDR3 is TGTGCCAGCAGCTTGAGGCAGGGAATCGGCGAGCAGTACTTC. Its protein is CASSLRQGIGEQYF. Looking up the rest from reference TRBV11-3 and TRBJ2-7 gives the full variable domain: EAGVVQSPRYKIIEKKQPVAFWCNPISGHNTLYWYLQNLGQGPELLIRYENEEAVDDSQLPKDRFSAERLKGVDSTLKIQPAELGDSAVYLCASSLRQGIGEQYFGPGTRLTVT.

As to this clonotype: The junction departs from germline at one end; a sequencing error may be responsible. The CDR3 reads CASSLAVGGNEQFF. The CDR3 region has the DNA TGTGCCAGCAGCCTAGCGGTCGGTGGGAATGAGCAGTTCTTC. The chain carries TRBV7-6 and TRBJ2-1, with TRBD2 identical over 7 bases. Germline values: CDR1 SGHVS, CDR2 FNYEAQ. This CDR3 comprises 14 residues.